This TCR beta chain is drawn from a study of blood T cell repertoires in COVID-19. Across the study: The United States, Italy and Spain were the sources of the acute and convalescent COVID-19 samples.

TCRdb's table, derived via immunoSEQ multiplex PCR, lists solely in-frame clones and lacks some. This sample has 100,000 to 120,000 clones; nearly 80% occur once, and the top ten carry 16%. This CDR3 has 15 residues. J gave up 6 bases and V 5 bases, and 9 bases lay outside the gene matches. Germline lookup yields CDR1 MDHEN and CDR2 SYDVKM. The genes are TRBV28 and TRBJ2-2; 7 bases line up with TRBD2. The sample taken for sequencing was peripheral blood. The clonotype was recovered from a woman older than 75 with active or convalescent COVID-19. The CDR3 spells CASSPGGLVAGELFF. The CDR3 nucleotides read TGTGCCAGCAGTCCGGGGGGTCTTGTGGCCGGGGAGCTGTTTTTT.